The rows below give T cell receptor beta chains drawn from one sample of a study of shared clonotypes between healthy human individuals. TCRdb's table, derived via immunoSEQ multiplex PCR, lists solely in-frame clones and lacks some. Of over 2 million clones in the sample, 85% to 95% were seen once. Sequencing was done on a sample of naive CD4+ T cells sorted from blood. These receptors all come from a man aged 18 to 35 in good health. Each CDR3 is given with its conserved first and last residue. The D gene is left open where the match is weak. Size is omitted from some rows. Given values are once, few, many or a class for expanded clones.

V gene	clone size	J gene	D gene	CDR3 DNA	CDR3 protein
TRBV2	NA	TRBJ1-1	NA	TGTGCCAGCAACTCCTCCCCGCGGGGGACTGAAGCTTTCTTT	CASNSSPRGTEAFF
TRBV6-4	NA	TRBJ1-1	NA	TGTGCCAGGGTCAGTACTGAAGCTTTCTTT	CARVSTEAFF
TRBV4-3	NA	TRBJ2-1	TRBD2	TGCGCCAGCAGCCGGGGGGAGGGGCACAATGAGCAGTTCTTC	CASSRGEGHNEQFF
TRBV6-6	NA	TRBJ2-1	NA	TGTGCCAGCAGTTCCGGACGGGAAAATGAGCAGTTCTTC	CASSSGRENEQFF
TRBV28	NA	TRBJ1-5	NA	TGTGCCAGCAGTTTATCGTTCCTTTATAGCAATCAGCCCCAGCATTTT	CASSLSFLYSNQPQHF
TRBV18	NA	TRBJ2-4	TRBD1	TGTGCCAGCTCACCGAGAGCCCCCGGGACAGCAAAAAACATTCAGTACTTC	CASSPRAPGTAKNIQYF
TRBV6-5	NA	TRBJ2-1	TRBD1	TGTGCCAGCAGTTCCCTCCGGACAGGGCATGAGCAGTTCTTC	CASSSLRTGHEQFF
TRBV19	once	TRBJ2-5	NA	TGTGCCAGTAGTGCCGACAGGTGGGGAGAGACCCAGTACTTC	CASSADRWGETQYF
TRBV30	NA	TRBJ2-2	TRBD1	TGTGCCGGGGCTCGACAGGGGGCCAGGACCGGGGAGCTGTTTTTT	CAGARQGARTGELFF
TRBV2	many	TRBJ1-2	TRBD1	TGTGCCAGCAGCCGGAGGGGGACAGGGGACGGCTACACCTTC	CASSRRGTGDGYTF
TRBV2	NA	TRBJ1-2	NA	TGTGCCAGCAGAGATGACAGAGTCTATGGCTACACCTTC	CASRDDRVYGYTF
TRBV10-3	NA	TRBJ1-1	TRBD1	TGTGCCATCAGGGACAGGAGTTCGAACACTGAAGCTTTCTTT	CAIRDRSSNTEAFF
TRBV4-3	NA	TRBJ1-4	NA	TGCGCCAGCAGCCAAGGAAGGGTCGGAAAACTGTTTTTT	CASSQGRVGKLFF
TRBV11-3	NA	TRBJ2-7	TRBD2	TGTGCCAGCAGCTCTGGACTAGTGGCTACCGAGCAGTACTTC	CASSSGLVATEQYF
TRBV7-2	NA	TRBJ1-1	NA	TGTGCCAGCAGCACCAGAGGAGTGAACACTGAAGCTTTCTTT	CASSTRGVNTEAFF
TRBV29-1	NA	TRBJ2-1	TRBD1	TGCAGCGTCGCCCGACAGGGACCCTCCTACAATGAGCAGTTCTTC	CSVARQGPSYNEQFF
TRBV7-7	NA	TRBJ2-7	TRBD1	TGTGCTAGCAGCCCACCGGGACAGGCGGAGCAGTACTTC	CASSPPGQAEQYF
TRBV7-2	NA	TRBJ2-1	TRBD2	TGTGCCAGCAGCTTAGATAGCGGGCAACACAATGAGCAGTTCTTC	CASSLDSGQHNEQFF